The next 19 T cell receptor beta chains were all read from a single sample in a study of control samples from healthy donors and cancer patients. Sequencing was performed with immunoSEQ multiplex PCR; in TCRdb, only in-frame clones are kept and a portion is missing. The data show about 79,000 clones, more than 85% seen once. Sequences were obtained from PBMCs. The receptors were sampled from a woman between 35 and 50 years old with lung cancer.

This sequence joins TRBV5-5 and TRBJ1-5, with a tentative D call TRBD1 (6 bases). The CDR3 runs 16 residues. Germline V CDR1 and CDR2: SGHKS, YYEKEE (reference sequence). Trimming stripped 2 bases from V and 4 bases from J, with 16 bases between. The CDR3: CASSFGQLDWNQPQHF. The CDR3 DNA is TGTGCCAGCAGCTTCGGACAGTTGGATTGGAATCAGCCCCAGCATTTT.

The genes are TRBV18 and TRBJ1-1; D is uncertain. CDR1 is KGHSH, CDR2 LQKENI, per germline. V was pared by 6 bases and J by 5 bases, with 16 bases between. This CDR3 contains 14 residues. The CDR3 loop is CASSHGRVGTEAFF. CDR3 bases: TGTGCCAGCTCCCACGGTAGGGTTGGGACTGAAGCTTTCTTT.

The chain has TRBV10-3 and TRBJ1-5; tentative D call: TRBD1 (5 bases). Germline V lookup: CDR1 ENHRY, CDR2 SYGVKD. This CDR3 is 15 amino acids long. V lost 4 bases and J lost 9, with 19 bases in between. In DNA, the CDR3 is TGTGCCATCAGTGCCGACAGTAGTTCTCGAGGGCCCCAGCATTTT. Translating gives CAISADSSSRGPQHF.

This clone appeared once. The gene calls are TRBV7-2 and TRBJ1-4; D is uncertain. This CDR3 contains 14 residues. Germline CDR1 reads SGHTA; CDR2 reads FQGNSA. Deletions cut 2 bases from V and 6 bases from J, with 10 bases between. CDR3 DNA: TGTGCCAGCAGCTTACGCAGGCGGGATGAAAAACTGTTTTTT. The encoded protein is CASSLRRRDEKLFF.

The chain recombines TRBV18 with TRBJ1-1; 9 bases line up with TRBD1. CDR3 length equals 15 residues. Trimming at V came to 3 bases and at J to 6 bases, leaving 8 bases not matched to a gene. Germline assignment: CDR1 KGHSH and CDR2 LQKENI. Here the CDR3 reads CASSPRTGELAEAFF. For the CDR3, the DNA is TGTGCCAGCTCACCGCGGACAGGGGAATTGGCTGAAGCTTTCTTT.

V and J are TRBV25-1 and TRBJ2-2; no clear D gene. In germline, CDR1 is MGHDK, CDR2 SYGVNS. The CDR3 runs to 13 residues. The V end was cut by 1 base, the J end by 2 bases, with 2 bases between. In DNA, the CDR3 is TGTGCCAGCAGTGAATTCAACACCGGGGAGCTGTTTTTT. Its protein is CASSEFNTGELFF.

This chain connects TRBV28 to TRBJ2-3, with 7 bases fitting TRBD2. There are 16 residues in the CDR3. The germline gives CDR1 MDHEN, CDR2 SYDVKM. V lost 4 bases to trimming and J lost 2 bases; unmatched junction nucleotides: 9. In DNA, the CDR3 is TGTGCCAGCAGTTCCCCTGGCGGGGGACCCACAGATACGCAGTATTTT. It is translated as CASSSPGGGPTDTQYF.

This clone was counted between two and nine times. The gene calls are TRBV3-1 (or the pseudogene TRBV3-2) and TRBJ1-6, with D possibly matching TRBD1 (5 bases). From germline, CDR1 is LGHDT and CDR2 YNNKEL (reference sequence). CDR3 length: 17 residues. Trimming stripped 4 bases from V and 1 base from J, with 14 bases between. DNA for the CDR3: TGTGCCAGCAGCCGATCGTCCAGGACATCCTATAATTCACCCCTCCACTTT. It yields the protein CASSRSSRTSYNSPLHF.

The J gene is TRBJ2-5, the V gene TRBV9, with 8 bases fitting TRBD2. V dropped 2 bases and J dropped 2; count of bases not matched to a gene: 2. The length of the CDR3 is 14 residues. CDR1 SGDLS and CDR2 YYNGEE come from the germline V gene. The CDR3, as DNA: TGTGCCAGCAGCGTGAAGCGGGGGCAAGAGACCCAGTACTTC. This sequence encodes CASSVKRGQETQYF.

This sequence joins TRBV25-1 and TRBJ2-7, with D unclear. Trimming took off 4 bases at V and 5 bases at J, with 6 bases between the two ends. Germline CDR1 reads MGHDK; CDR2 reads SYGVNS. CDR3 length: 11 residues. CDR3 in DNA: TGTGCCAGCAGTGCGTGGGACGAGCAGTACTTC. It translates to CASSAWDEQYF.

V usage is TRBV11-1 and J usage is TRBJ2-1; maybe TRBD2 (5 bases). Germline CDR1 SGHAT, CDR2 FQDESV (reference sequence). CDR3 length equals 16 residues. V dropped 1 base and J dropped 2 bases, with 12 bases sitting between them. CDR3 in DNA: TGTGCCAGCAGCTTAGGGGGAACGGGAACCTACAATGAGCAGTTCTTC. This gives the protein CASSLGGTGTYNEQFF.

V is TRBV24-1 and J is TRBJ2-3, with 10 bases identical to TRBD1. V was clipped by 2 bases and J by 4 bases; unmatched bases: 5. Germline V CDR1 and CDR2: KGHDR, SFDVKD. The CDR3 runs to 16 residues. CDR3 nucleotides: TGTGCCACCAGTGATTCCCGGGACAGGGGTGCAGATACGCAGTATTTT. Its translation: CATSDSRDRGADTQYF.

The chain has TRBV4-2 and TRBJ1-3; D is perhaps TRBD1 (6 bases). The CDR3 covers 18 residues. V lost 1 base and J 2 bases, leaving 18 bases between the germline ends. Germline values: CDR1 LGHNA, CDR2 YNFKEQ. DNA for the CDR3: TGTGCCAGCAGCCAAGGCGCCCGGGGGGCTCGAGCTGGAAACACCATATATTTT. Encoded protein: CASSQGARGARAGNTIYF.

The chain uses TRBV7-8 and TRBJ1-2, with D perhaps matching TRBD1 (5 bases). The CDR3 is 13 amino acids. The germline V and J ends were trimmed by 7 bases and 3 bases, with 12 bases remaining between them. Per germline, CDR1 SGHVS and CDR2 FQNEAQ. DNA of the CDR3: TGTGCCAGCACCCTGGAGGGGTACTATGGCTACACCTTC. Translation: CASTLEGYYGYTF. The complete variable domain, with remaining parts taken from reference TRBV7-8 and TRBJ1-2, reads GAGVSQSPRYKVAKRGQDVALRCDPISGHVSLFWYQQALGQGPEFLTYFQNEAQLDKSGLPSDRFFAERPEGSVSTLKIQRTQQEDSAVYLCASTLEGYYGYTFGSGTRLTVV.

This CDR3 is CASSLDLIANYGYTF. The CDR3 DNA reads as TGTGCCAGCAGTCTAGACCTGATAGCTAACTATGGCTACACCTTC. The V and J genes are TRBV6-5 and TRBJ1-2; D uncertain. Trimming removed 5 bases from V and 0 bases from J, with 13 bases in between. CDR3 length: 15 amino acids. Germline V gene lookup returns CDR1 MNHEY and CDR2 SVGAGI.

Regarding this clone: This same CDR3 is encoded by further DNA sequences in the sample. CDR3 residues: CASSYGGGLGGYTF. CDR3 in DNA: TGTGCCAGCAGTTACGGGGGGGGATTGGGGGGCTACACCTTC. The J gene is TRBJ1-2, the V gene TRBV6-5; D is possibly TRBD1 (5 bases). The germline CDR1 and CDR2 sequences are MNHEY and SVGAGI. Trimming removed 2 bases from V and 8 bases from J, with 15 bases in between. The CDR3 runs to 14 residues.

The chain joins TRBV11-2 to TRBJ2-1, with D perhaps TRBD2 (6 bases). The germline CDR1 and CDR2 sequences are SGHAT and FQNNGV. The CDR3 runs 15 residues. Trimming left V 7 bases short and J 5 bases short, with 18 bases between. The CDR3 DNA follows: TGTGCCAGCACCATGGGCCGGGGGACCCACAATGAGCAGTTCTTC. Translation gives CASTMGRGTHNEQFF.

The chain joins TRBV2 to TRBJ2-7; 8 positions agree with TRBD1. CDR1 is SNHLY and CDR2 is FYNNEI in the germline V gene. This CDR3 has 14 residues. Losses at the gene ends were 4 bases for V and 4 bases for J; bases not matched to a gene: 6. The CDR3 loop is CASSGGQGVYEQYF. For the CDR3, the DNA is TGTGCCAGCAGTGGTGGACAGGGAGTTTACGAGCAGTACTTC.

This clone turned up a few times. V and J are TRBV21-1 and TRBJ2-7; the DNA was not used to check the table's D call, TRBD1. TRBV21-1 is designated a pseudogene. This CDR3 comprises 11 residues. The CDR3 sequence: CAMAPTYEQYF. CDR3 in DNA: TGTGCCATGGCCCCCACCTACGAGCAGTACTTC.